One and the same sample provided the 27 T cell receptor beta chains below, sequenced in a study of PD-1 blockade in classical Hodgkin lymphoma. Time point indicated: cycle 4 day 1 (C4D1), after less than 7 weeks of nivolumab. There was relapse after autologous stem cell transplantation in every patient, and there was variation in brentuximab vedotin exposure. Method: immunoSEQ multiplex PCR; TCRdb's copy keeps in-frame clones and lacks some. This table has about 44,000 clones, around 64% appearing once. Source: peripheral blood mononuclear cells (PBMCs), taken before the fourth cycle of nivolumab. These receptors all come from a human donor with classical Hodgkin lymphoma.

This chain joins TRBV5-6 and TRBJ1-5; TRBD1 agrees at 10 bases. Germline CDR1 reads SGHDT; CDR2 reads YYEEEE. V shed 4 bases, J shed 0 bases, and the junction held 4 bases outside the gene matches. This CDR3 is 16 amino acids long. CDR3 in amino acids: CASSLDRGDSNQPQHF. For the CDR3, the DNA is TGTGCCAGCAGCCTGGACAGGGGGGATAGCAATCAGCCCCAGCATTTT.

The V gene is TRBV18, the J gene TRBJ2-1, with TRBD2 identical over 14 bases. With V trimmed by 3 bases and J by 7 bases, 2 bases remained unmatched. Germline CDR1 reads KGHSH; CDR2 reads LQKENI. The CDR3 has 15 amino acids. For the CDR3, the DNA is TGTGCCAGCTCACCGACTAGCGGGGGGGCGAATGAGCAGTTCTTC. Translated: CASSPTSGGANEQFF.

This clone was seen a handful of times. The chain carries TRBV7-2 and TRBJ2-7; D might be TRBD1 (6 bases). This CDR3 region has 12 residues. Germline CDR1 SGHTA, CDR2 FQGNSA. V was trimmed by 6 bases and J by 4 bases, leaving 10 bases between them. The DNA of the CDR3 is TGTGCCAGCAGAGGGGGAGTATACGAGCAGTACTTC. Encoded protein: CASRGGVYEQYF.

This clone rates as medium-sized. The rearrangement links TRBV10-3 to TRBJ1-6; 8 bases agree with TRBD1. CDR3 size: 14 residues. CDR1 is ENHRY and CDR2 is SYGVKD in the germline V gene. After removal of 2 bases from V and 10 bases from J, the junction contained 4 bases not matched to a gene. CDR3 loop: CAISEAGGESPLHF. The CDR3 nucleotides read TGTGCCATCAGTGAGGCAGGGGGCGAGTCACCCCTCCACTTT.

This clone came up once. This chain connects TRBV27 to TRBJ2-7, with TRBD1 as a possible D gene (6 bases). Trimming left V 6 bases short and J 3 bases short, with 18 bases between. The CDR3 length is 15 residues. Looked up from germline, CDR1 is MNHEY and CDR2 is SMNVEV (reference sequence). The CDR3 spells CASRKNGQWLYEQYF. The DNA for the CDR3 is TGTGCCAGCAGAAAAAACGGACAGTGGCTCTACGAGCAGTACTTC.

This clone is deemed medium-sized. V gene TRBV10-3 combines with J gene TRBJ2-3, with D perhaps matching TRBD2 (6 bases). Germline V gene data show CDR1 as ENHRY and CDR2 as SYGVKD. V lost 2 bases, J lost 6 bases, and 15 bases lay in between. The CDR3 is 15 amino acids. CDR3 residues: CAISETQDGGDTQYF. CDR3 nucleotides: TGTGCCATCAGTGAGACTCAGGACGGGGGTGATACGCAGTATTTT.

This clone was seen only a few times. The chain carries TRBV19 and TRBJ1-5, with D unresolved. Per germline, CDR1 LNHDA and CDR2 SQIVND (reference sequence). The CDR3 covers 12 residues. V was cut by 5 bases and J by 5 bases, with 7 bases left in between. The CDR3 reads CASSFRDQPQHF. CDR3 in DNA: TGTGCCAGTAGTTTTCGTGATCAGCCCCAGCATTTT.

The chain couples TRBV6-5 to TRBJ2-7, with D hard to call. Germline V gene data show CDR1 as MNHEY and CDR2 as SVGAGI. This CDR3 contains 12 residues. V lost 6 bases and J 5 bases, leaving 11 bases between the germline ends. CDR3 sequence reads: CASRGFGDEQYF. The CDR3 bases are TGTGCCAGCAGGGGATTTGGGGACGAGCAGTACTTC.

The gene calls are TRBV6-5 and TRBJ2-7; D is unclear. CDR1 and CDR2 (germline): MNHEY, SVGAGI. Trimming took 4 bases from V and 1 from J, leaving 11 bases between them. CDR3 length: 14 residues. The CDR3 here is CASSSHMGSYEQYF. DNA of the CDR3: TGTGCCAGCAGTTCCCACATGGGGTCCTACGAGCAGTACTTC.

The chain couples TRBV27 to TRBJ2-7; D is possibly TRBD1 (5 bases). Germline assignment: CDR1 MNHEY and CDR2 SMNVEV (reference sequence). Trimming cost V 7 bases and J 0 bases, with 16 bases left between them. CDR3 size: 15 residues. CDR3 sequence: CASKLGRESSYEQYF. The CDR3 region has the DNA TGTGCCAGCAAATTGGGCAGGGAAAGCTCCTACGAGCAGTACTTC.

The V call is TRBV6-5, the J call TRBJ2-7, with no clear D. This CDR3 has 16 residues. V lost 0 bases and J 3 bases, leaving 15 bases between the germline ends. CDR1 is MNHEY and CDR2 is SVGAGI in the germline V gene. CDR3 sequence: CASSYSIASGNYEQYF. The CDR3 DNA sequence: TGTGCCAGCAGTTACTCGATCGCGTCAGGTAACTACGAGCAGTACTTC.

The chain recombines TRBV21-1 with TRBJ2-5. TRBV21-1 is a pseudogene segment. The CDR3 is 14 residues long. CDR3 DNA: TGTGCCAGCAGCAAAGTCTCCCGACAAGAGACCCAGTACTTC. Amino acid sequence: CASSKVSRQETQYF.

The chain employs TRBV7-6 and TRBJ2-5, with 9 bases identical to TRBD2. CDR3 size: 14 residues. Germline-derived CDR1 and CDR2 are SGHVS and FNYEAQ. With V trimmed by 2 bases and J by 4 bases, 2 bases remained unmatched. In DNA form, the CDR3 reads TGTGCCAGCAGCTTATATAGCGGGGGAGAGACCCAGTACTTC. It translates to CASSLYSGGETQYF.

Judged by abundance, this clone is medium-sized (0.01 to 0.1%). The chain joins TRBV5-1 to TRBJ1-1; possible D gene TRBD1, 6 bases. The CDR3 covers 14 residues. V lost 1 base and J 0 bases, leaving 7 bases between the germline ends. Germline CDR1 is SGHRS and CDR2 is YFSETQ. CDR3 sequence: CASSLTGMNTEAFF. CDR3 nucleotides: TGCGCCAGCAGCTTGACAGGGATGAACACTGAAGCTTTCTTT.

The V and J genes are TRBV7-9 and TRBJ1-6, with no clear D. Germline V gene data show CDR1 as SEHNR and CDR2 as FQNEAQ (reference sequence). CDR3 size: 13 residues. Trimming took off 8 bases at V and 4 bases at J, with 9 bases between the two ends. CDR3 protein: CASSVGYNSPLHF. In DNA, the CDR3 is TGTGCCAGCTCGGTGGGGTATAATTCACCCCTCCACTTT.

This clone qualifies as medium-sized (0.01 to 0.1%). This CDR3 reads CALHTGSAFYGYTF. CDR3 in DNA: TGTGCCTTACATACAGGGTCTGCTTTCTATGGCTACACCTTC. This sequence joins TRBV30 and TRBJ1-2; tentatively, D is TRBD1 (6 bases). Germline V gene sequence: CDR1 GTSNPN, CDR2 SVGIG (reference sequence). Trimming cost V 7 bases and J 4 bases, with 19 bases left between them. The CDR3 consists of 14 residues.

This clone has at least ten counts. The J gene is TRBJ1-2, the V gene TRBV28; possible D gene TRBD1, 6 bases. Germline lookup yields CDR1 MDHEN and CDR2 SYDVKM. Trimming cost V 6 bases and J 6 bases, with 17 bases left between them. This CDR3 is 14 amino acids long. The CDR3 sequence: CASREGGGTHGYTF. In nucleotides, the CDR3 is TGTGCCAGCAGGGAGGGGGGCGGTACCCATGGCTACACCTTC.

The V call is TRBV19, the J call TRBJ1-4; D gene unclear. Germline assignment: CDR1 LNHDA and CDR2 SQIVND (reference sequence). CDR3 length: 15 residues. Trimming cost V 2 bases and J 0 bases, with 7 bases left between them. In nucleotides, the CDR3 is TGTGCCAGTAGTATAATGGTGTCAACTAATGAAAAACTGTTTTTT. It specifies CASSIMVSTNEKLFF. Based on the CDR3 plus reference TRBV19 and TRBJ1-4, the full variable domain is DGGITQSPKYLFRKEGQNVTLSCEQNLNHDAMYWYRQDPGQGLRLIYYSQIVNDFQKGDIAEGYSVSREKKESFPLTVTSAQKNPTAFYLCASSIMVSTNEKLFFGSGTQLSVL.

This chain joins TRBV27 and TRBJ2-3, with TRBD2 matching over 10 bases. The CDR3 is made up of 17 amino acids. Germline V gene lookup returns CDR1 MNHEY and CDR2 SMNVEV (reference sequence). The V gene end was trimmed by 2 bases and the J gene end by 4 bases; junction bases not matched to a gene: 9. CDR3 coding DNA: TGTGCCAGCAGTTTACGGGCTAGCGGGAGCCGCCCAGATACGCAGTATTTT. Encoded protein: CASSLRASGSRPDTQYF.

In regard to this clone: This may come from a read error, since a much larger clone is one base off. The chain employs TRBV28 and TRBJ2-5; no definite D call. V was trimmed by 3 bases and J by 5 bases, leaving 7 bases between them. This CDR3 spans 12 amino acids. Germline V lookup: CDR1 MDHEN, CDR2 SYDVKM. CDR3 nucleotide sequence: TGTGCCAGCAGTTTGGCGAGGGAGACCCAGTACTTC. This codes for CASSLARETQYF.

V is TRBV5-4 and J is TRBJ1-4, with D possibly TRBD1 on 6 matching bases. This CDR3 has 13 amino acids. Trimming left V 2 bases short and J 4 bases short, with 6 bases between. The V gene's germline CDR1 is SGHNT and CDR2 YYREEE (reference sequence). DNA of the CDR3: TGTGCCAGCAGCTTACAGGGTAATGAAAAACTGTTTTTT. Translating it yields CASSLQGNEKLFF. Looking up the rest from reference TRBV5-4 and TRBJ1-4 gives the full variable domain: ETGVTQSPTHLIKTRGQQVTLRCSSQSGHNTVSWYQQALGQGPQFIFQYYREEENGRGNFPPRFSGLQFPNYSSELNVNALELDDSALYLCASSLQGNEKLFFGSGTQLSVL.

In nucleotides, the CDR3 is TGTGCCAGCAGCTTAAGGGCAGACACTGAAGCTTTCTTT. This codes for CASSLRADTEAFF. The chain links TRBV11-2 to TRBJ1-1, with D unresolved. Germline V gene sequence: CDR1 SGHAT, CDR2 FQNNGV. The CDR3 has 13 residues. Trimming removed 2 bases at V and 3 bases at J, with 7 bases between.

This clone appeared a single time. CDR3 amino acids: CASSLGLDNEQFF. The CDR3 nucleotides read TGCGCCAGCAGCTTGGGACTAGACAATGAGCAGTTCTTC. The chain recombines TRBV5-1 with TRBJ2-1, with D perhaps matching TRBD2 (6 bases). V was clipped by 0 bases and J by 5 bases, with 6 bases between them. This CDR3 is built from 13 residues. Germline CDR1 SGHRS, CDR2 YFSETQ. The full variable domain, rest sourced from reference TRBV5-1 and TRBJ2-1, is KAGVTQTPRYLIKTRGQQVTLSCSPISGHRSVSWYQQTPGQGLQFLFEYFSETQRNKGNFPGRFSGRQFSNSRSEMNVSTLELGDSALYLCASSLGLDNEQFFGPGTRLTVL.

CDR3 protein: CASSHGRSGAPNSPLHF. The CDR3 DNA sequence: TGCGCCAGCAGCCACGGACGTAGTGGGGCCCCTAATTCACCCCTCCACTTT. The chain joins TRBV5-1 to TRBJ1-6, with TRBD1 as a possible D gene (5 bases). Trimming shortened V by 4 bases and J by 6 bases, and 20 bases separated the two germline ends. Germline V gene lookup returns CDR1 SGHRS and CDR2 YFSETQ. There are 17 residues in the CDR3.

V usage is TRBV5-1 and J usage is TRBJ2-7; D may correspond to TRBD1 or TRBD2 (6 bases each). V dropped 0 bases and J dropped 0 bases, with 16 bases sitting between them. CDR3 length: 17 amino acids. Germline V gene lookup returns CDR1 SGHRS and CDR2 YFSETQ. This CDR3 is CASSLAGGGRGSYEQYF. CDR3 DNA: TGCGCCAGCAGCTTGGCCGGTGGGGGGCGCGGCTCCTACGAGCAGTACTTC. Full variable domain (missing parts from reference TRBV5-1 and TRBJ2-7): KAGVTQTPRYLIKTRGQQVTLSCSPISGHRSVSWYQQTPGQGLQFLFEYFSETQRNKGNFPGRFSGRQFSNSRSEMNVSTLELGDSALYLCASSLAGGGRGSYEQYFGPGTRLTVT.

This clone has more than one count but fewer than ten. V usage is TRBV10-3 and J usage is TRBJ1-5, with D perhaps matching TRBD1 (5 bases). Germline assignment: CDR1 ENHRY and CDR2 SYGVKD. Trimming removed 2 bases at V and 2 bases at J, with 10 bases between. This CDR3 is 15 amino acids long. The CDR3 coding sequence is TGTGCCATCAGTGAGATCACAGGAGGCAATCAGCCCCAGCATTTT. It is translated as CAISEITGGNQPQHF.

The J gene is TRBJ1-4, the V gene TRBV21-1. TRBV21-1 is shown as a pseudogene. The CDR3 is 19 amino acids. The CDR3 loop reads CASTILGVGLQTTNEKLFF. In DNA form, the CDR3 reads TGTGCCAGCACTATCCTCGGGGTGGGCCTTCAAACAACTAATGAAAAACTGTTTTTT.